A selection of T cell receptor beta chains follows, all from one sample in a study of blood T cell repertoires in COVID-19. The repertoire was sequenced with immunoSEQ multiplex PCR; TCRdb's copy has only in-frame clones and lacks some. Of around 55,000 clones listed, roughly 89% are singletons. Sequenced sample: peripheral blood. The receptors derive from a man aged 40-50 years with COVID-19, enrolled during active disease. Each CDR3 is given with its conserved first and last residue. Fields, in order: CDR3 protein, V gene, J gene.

cdr3_aa: CASSLGSPRATNEKLFF
v_call: TRBV5-1
j_call: TRBJ1-4

cdr3_aa: CASSPGTGDYNEQFF
v_call: TRBV5-4
j_call: TRBJ2-1

cdr3_aa: CASSQEQSLNYGYTF
v_call: TRBV4-1
j_call: TRBJ1-2

cdr3_aa: CASSFLAGEGYEQYF
v_call: TRBV5-1
j_call: TRBJ2-7

cdr3_aa: CASRGQGARADTQYF
v_call: TRBV5-1
j_call: TRBJ2-3

cdr3_aa: CASSSGVQETQYF
v_call: TRBV11-3
j_call: TRBJ2-5

cdr3_aa: CASRELGTVTYYGYTF
v_call: TRBV19
j_call: TRBJ1-2

cdr3_aa: CASSVDATGGLLYGYTF
v_call: TRBV9
j_call: TRBJ1-2

cdr3_aa: CASSETGKLYGYTF
v_call: TRBV6-1
j_call: TRBJ1-2

cdr3_aa: CASSFSAGELFF
v_call: TRBV28
j_call: TRBJ2-2

cdr3_aa: CASSLSANEKLFF
v_call: TRBV5-4
j_call: TRBJ1-4

cdr3_aa: CASGIGQGYEQYF
v_call: TRBV12-5
j_call: TRBJ2-7

cdr3_aa: CASSQSGGAYEQYF
v_call: TRBV18
j_call: TRBJ2-7

cdr3_aa: CASSARDSCHEQYF
v_call: TRBV21-1
j_call: TRBJ2-7

cdr3_aa: CASGLDRTSDPWNTGELFF
v_call: TRBV12-5
j_call: TRBJ2-2

cdr3_aa: CASSQGQGAAYNEQFF
v_call: TRBV3-1/TRBV3-2
j_call: TRBJ2-1

cdr3_aa: CASSSQGDSPPHF
v_call: TRBV7-3
j_call: TRBJ1-6